The entry below describes one T cell receptor beta chain. As processed by the authors: By means of reference gene primer amplification, nucleated cell counts were estimated. The data were produced by immunoSEQ multiplex PCR, yet TCRdb's version contains in-frame clones alone and is incomplete. The V and J calls and clone size were taken over from that table, and D and trimming were inferred from the DNA. The profile shows over 200,000 clones, 88% of them singletons. The data belong to a study of blood T cell repertoires in COVID-19. Looking at the study overall: Material from acute and convalescent COVID-19 was sourced from the United States, Italy and Spain. T cells, B-cell-depleted T cells, or PBMCs provided the cDNA or gDNA that served as material.

With 3 bases clipped from V and 2 bases from J, the junction kept 15 bases outside the gene matches. The germline gives CDR1 LGHDT, CDR2 YNNKEL (reference sequence). The CDR3 totals 18 residues. This sequence originates from a woman aged 55-70 years with acute or convalescent COVID-19. The source material was peripheral blood. The chain joins TRBV3-1 (or the pseudogene TRBV3-2) to TRBJ2-7; 8 nucleotides match TRBD1. CDR3 loop: CASSQYLSGQGFAYEQYF. CDR3 nucleotides: TGTGCCAGCAGCCAGTATCTTTCAGGACAGGGTTTCGCCTACGAGCAGTACTTC.